One sample yielded the 9 T cell receptor beta chains listed below, sequenced in a study of shared clonotypes between healthy human individuals. Only in-frame clones appear in the TCRdb table, and some are missing; sequencing was by immunoSEQ multiplex PCR. Of some 530,000 clones listed, roughly 80% are singletons. The sequencing input was PBMCs. The receptors shown here come from a woman aged 40 to 50 in good health. Some clones in this sample may be carry-over from other donors' samples.

V and J are TRBV27 and TRBJ2-7; TRBD2 agrees at 7 bases. The CDR3 length is 13 residues. Trimming cost V 5 bases and J 0 bases; bases outside gene matches: 1. Germline-derived CDR1 and CDR2 are MNHEY and SMNVEV (reference sequence). CDR3 bases: TGTGCCAGCAGTCTAGCGGCCTCCTACGAGCAGTACTTC. Its protein product is CASSLAASYEQYF.

To note about this clone: This likely traces to a read error, being one base from a far larger clone. At the DNA level, this CDR3 is encoded by other sequences in the same sample as well. The chain carries TRBV5-1 and TRBJ2-2; tentatively, D is TRBD2 (5 bases). V was shortened by 0 bases and J by 8 bases, with 17 bases between the two germline ends. This CDR3 contains 16 residues. Germline V gives CDR1 SGHRS, CDR2 YFSETQ. CDR3 amino acids: CASSLAEGLGTGELFF. The CDR3 region has the DNA TGCGCCAGCAGCTTGGCTGAGGGATTGGGCACAGGGGAGCTGTTTTTT.

V is TRBV21-1 and J is TRBJ1-2; the table's D call of TRBD1 was not tested on the DNA. TRBV21-1 is an annotated pseudogene. This CDR3 is 17 amino acids long. Written as DNA, the CDR3 is TGTGCCAGCAAAATTGGACAGGGAGGGTTCGGTGGTAATGGCTACACCTTC. Amino acids: CASKIGQGGFGGNGYTF.

This chain connects TRBV5-1 to TRBJ2-3, with TRBD2 matching 7 bases. The CDR3 runs to 15 residues. J was trimmed by 1 base and V by 2 bases; bases with no gene match: 4. Germline lookup yields CDR1 SGHRS and CDR2 YFSETQ. This CDR3 is CASSLAGFGTDTQYF. CDR3 coding DNA: TGCGCCAGCAGCTTAGCGGGATTCGGCACAGATACGCAGTATTTT.

The J gene is TRBJ2-3, the V gene TRBV9; 9 bases match TRBD2. Germline values: CDR1 SGDLS, CDR2 YYNGEE. The CDR3 contains 18 residues. With V trimmed by 0 bases and J by 3 bases, 11 bases remained unmatched. The CDR3 region has the DNA TGTGCCAGCAGCGTAGGCCTCTATAGCGGGAGAGCAACAGATACGCAGTATTTT. Amino acids: CASSVGLYSGRATDTQYF.

Turning to this clone: This likely traces to a read error, being one base from a far larger clone. Other DNA sequences in the sample encode the same CDR3. The chain has TRBV5-6 and TRBJ1-5; the D gene is possibly TRBD1 (5 bases). CDR1 and CDR2 from the germline V gene are SGHDT and YYEEEE. The CDR3 length is 16 residues. Trimming took off 0 bases at V and 3 bases at J, with 13 bases between the two ends. The CDR3 spells CASSLDGGSINQPQHF. The CDR3 nucleotides read TGTGCCAGCAGCTTGGATGGGGGATCTATCAATCAGCCCCAGCATTTT.

This chain connects TRBV20-1 to TRBJ1-1; no clear D gene. This CDR3 has 11 amino acids. Trimming shortened V by 3 bases and J by 6 bases, and 8 bases separated the two germline ends. CDR1 and CDR2 (germline): DFQATT, SNEGSKA (reference sequence). CDR3 DNA: TGCAGTGCTAGCTTTAACCCTGAAGCTTTCTTT. Translation gives CSASFNPEAFF.

This chain joins TRBV11-1 and TRBJ2-7; the match to TRBD2 covers 10 bases. Germline trimming cut 6 bases from V and 2 bases from J; bases unmatched to any gene: 7. The germline CDR1 and CDR2 sequences are SGHAT and FQDESV (reference sequence). The CDR3 consists of 15 residues. CDR3 DNA: TGTGCCAGCAGGTCAGGACTAGCGGAAGCCTACGAGCAGTACTTC. It codes for CASRSGLAEAYEQYF. The full variable domain, completed using reference TRBV11-1 and TRBJ2-7, is EAEVAQSPRYKITEKSQAVAFWCDPISGHATLYWYRQILGQGPELLVQFQDESVVDDSQLPKDRFSAERLKGVDSTLKIQPAELGDSAMYLCASRSGLAEAYEQYFGPGTRLTVT.

This clone has a handful of counts. The gene calls are TRBV28 and TRBJ2-1; 8 bases map to TRBD2. Germline CDR1 is MDHEN and CDR2 is SYDVKM. The CDR3 is 15 residues long. V lost 2 bases to trimming and J lost 5 bases; unmatched junction nucleotides: 5. The CDR3: CASSLAAGVDNEQFF. The CDR3 DNA is TGTGCCAGCAGTTTAGCAGCGGGAGTGGACAATGAGCAGTTCTTC. The variable domain in full, completed from reference TRBV28 and TRBJ2-1, reads DVKVTQSSRYLVKRTGEKVFLECVQDMDHENMFWYRQDPGLGLRLIYFSYDVKMKEKGDIPEGYSVSREKKERFSLILESASTNQTSMYLCASSLAAGVDNEQFFGPGTRLTVL.